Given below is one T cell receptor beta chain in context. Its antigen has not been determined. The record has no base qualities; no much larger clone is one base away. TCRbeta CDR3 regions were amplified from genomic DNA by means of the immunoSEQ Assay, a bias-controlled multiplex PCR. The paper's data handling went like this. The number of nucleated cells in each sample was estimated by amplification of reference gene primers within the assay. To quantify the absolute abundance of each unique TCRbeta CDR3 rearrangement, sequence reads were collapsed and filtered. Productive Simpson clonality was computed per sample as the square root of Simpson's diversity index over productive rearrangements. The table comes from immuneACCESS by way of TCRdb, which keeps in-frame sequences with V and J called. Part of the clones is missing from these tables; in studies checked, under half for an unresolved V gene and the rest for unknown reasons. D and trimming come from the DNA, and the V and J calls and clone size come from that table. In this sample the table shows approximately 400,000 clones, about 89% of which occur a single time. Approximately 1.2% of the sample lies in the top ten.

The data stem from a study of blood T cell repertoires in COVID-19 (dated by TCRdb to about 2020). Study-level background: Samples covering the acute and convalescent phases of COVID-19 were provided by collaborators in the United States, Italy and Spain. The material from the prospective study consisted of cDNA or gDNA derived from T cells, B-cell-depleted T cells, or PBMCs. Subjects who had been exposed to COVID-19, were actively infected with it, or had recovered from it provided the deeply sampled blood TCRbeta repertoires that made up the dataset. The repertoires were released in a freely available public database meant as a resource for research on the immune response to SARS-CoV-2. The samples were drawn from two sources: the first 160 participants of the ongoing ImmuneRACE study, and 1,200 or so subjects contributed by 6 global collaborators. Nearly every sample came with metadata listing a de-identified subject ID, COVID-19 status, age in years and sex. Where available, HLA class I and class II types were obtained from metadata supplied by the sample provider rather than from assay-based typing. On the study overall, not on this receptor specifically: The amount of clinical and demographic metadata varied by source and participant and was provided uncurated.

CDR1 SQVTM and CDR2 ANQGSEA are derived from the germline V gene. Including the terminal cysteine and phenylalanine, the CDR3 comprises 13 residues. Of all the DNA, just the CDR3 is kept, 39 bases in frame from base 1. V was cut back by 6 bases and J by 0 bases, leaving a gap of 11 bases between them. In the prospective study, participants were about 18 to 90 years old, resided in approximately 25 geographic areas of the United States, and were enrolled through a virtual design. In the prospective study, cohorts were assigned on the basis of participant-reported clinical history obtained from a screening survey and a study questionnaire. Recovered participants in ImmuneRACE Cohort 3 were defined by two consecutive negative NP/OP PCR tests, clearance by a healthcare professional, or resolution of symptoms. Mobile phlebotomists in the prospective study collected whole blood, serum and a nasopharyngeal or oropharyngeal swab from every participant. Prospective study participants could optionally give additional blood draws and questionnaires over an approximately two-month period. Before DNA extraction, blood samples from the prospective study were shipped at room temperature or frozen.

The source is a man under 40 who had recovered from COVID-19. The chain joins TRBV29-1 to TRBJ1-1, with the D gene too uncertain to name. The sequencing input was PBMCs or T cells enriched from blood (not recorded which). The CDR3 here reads CSVPGLMNTEAFF. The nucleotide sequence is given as TGCAGCGTCCCGGGGTTAATGAACACTGAAGCTTTCTTT. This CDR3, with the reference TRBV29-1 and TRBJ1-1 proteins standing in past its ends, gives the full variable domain SAVISQKPSRDICQRGTSLTIQCQVDSQVTMMFWYRQQPGQSLTLIATANQGSEATYESGFVIDKFPISRPNLTFSTLTVSNMSPEDSSIYLCSVPGLMNTEAFFGQGTRLTVV.